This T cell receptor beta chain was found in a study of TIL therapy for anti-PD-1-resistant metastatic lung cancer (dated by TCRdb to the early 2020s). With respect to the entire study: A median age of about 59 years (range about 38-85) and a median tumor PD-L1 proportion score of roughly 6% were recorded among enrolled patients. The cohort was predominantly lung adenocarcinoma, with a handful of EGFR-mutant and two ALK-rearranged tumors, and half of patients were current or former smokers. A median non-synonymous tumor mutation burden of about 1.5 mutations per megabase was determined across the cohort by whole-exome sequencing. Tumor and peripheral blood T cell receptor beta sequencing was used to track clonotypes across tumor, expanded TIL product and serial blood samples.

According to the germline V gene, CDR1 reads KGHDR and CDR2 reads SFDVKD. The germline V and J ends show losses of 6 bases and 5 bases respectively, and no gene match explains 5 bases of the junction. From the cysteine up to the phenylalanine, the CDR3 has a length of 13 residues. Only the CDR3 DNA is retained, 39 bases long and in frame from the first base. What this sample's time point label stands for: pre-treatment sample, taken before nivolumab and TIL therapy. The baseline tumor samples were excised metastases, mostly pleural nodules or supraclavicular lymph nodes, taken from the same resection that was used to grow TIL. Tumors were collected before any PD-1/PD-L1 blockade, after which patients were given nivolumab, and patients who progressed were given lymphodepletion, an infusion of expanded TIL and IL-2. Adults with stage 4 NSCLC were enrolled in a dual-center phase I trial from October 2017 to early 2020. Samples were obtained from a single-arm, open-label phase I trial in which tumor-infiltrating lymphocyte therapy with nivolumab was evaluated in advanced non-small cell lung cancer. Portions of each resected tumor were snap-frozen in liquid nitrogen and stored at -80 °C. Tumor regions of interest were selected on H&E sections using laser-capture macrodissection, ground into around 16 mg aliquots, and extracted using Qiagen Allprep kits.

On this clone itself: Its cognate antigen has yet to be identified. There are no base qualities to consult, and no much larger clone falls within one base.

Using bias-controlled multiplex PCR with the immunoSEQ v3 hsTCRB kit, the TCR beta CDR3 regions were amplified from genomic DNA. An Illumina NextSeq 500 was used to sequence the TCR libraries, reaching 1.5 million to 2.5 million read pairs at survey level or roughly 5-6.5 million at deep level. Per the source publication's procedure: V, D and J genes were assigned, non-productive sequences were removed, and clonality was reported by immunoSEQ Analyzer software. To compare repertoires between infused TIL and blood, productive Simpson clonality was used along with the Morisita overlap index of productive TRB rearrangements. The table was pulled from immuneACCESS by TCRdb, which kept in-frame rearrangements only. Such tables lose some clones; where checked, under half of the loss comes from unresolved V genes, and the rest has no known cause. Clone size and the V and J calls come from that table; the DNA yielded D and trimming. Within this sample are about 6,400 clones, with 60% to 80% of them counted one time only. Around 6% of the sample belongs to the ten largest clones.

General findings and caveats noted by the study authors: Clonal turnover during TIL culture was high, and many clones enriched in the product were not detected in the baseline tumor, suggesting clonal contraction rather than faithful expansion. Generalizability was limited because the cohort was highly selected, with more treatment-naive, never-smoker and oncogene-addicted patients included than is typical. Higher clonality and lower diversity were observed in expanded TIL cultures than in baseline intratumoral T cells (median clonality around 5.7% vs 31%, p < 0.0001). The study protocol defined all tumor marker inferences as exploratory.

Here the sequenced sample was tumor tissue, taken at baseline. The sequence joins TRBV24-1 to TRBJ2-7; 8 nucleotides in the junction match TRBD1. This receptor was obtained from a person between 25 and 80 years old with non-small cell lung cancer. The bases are TGTGCCACCAGTCCGGGACAGGAAGACGAGCAGTACTTC. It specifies CATSPGQEDEQYF.